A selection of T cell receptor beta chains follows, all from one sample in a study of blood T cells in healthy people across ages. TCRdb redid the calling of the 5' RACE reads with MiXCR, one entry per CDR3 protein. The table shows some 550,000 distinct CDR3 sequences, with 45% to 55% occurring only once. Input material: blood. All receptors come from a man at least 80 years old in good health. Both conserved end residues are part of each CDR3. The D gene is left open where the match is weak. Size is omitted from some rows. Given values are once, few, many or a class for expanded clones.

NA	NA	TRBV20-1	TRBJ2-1	CSAWKTRDLRFF	TGCAGTGCTTGGAAGACTAGGGATCTTCGGTTCTTC
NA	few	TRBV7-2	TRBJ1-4	CASSFSPSPNEKLFF	TGTGCCAGCAGCTTTTCCCCGTCACCTAATGAAAAACTGTTTTTT
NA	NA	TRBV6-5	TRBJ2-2	CASSFATSRRGAGELFF	TGTGCCAGCAGTTTTGCCACCAGCCGGAGGGGGGCCGGGGAGCTGTTTTTT
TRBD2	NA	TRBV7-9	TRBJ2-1	CASSLPLSGGGDEQFF	TGTGCCAGCAGCTTACCTCTTAGCGGGGGCGGGGATGAGCAGTTCTTC
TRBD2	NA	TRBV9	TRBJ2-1	CACSQGGYQETQFF	TGTGCCTGCAGCCAGGGAGGGTACCAAGAGACCCAGTTCTTC
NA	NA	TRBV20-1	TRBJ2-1	CSAREGQVNEQFF	TGCAGTGCTCGGGAGGGACAGGTCAATGAGCAGTTCTTC
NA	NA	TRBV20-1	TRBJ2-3	CSASPSADTQYF	TGCAGTGCTAGTCCTAGCGCAGATACGCAGTATTTT
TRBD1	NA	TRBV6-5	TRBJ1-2	CASSYWRQGRGGYTF	TGTGCCAGCAGTTACTGGAGACAGGGGAGGGGTGGCTACACCTTC
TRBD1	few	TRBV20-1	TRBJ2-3	CSANFGQGTDTQYF	TGCAGTGCTAATTTCGGACAGGGCACAGATACGCAGTATTTT
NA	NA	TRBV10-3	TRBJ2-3	CAISGSSDTQYF	TGTGCCATCAGTGGCTCGTCGGATACGCAGTATTTT
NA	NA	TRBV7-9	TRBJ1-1	CASSTPGRENTEAFF	TGTGCCAGCAGCACCCCGGGGCGAGAGAACACTGAAGCTTTCTTT
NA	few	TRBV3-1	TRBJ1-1	CASSQGWDNTEAFF	TGTGCCAGCAGCCAAGGGTGGGATAACACTGAAGCTTTCTTT
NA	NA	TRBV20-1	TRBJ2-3	CSARAVTDTQYF	TGCAGTGCTAGAGCGGTCACAGATACGCAGTATTTT
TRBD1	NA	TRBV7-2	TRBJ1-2	CASILYGTGGRINYGYTF	TGTGCCAGCATATTGTATGGGACAGGGGGAAGAATTAACTATGGCTACACCTTC
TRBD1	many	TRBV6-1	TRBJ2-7	CASSPRLPGTGSYEQYF	TGTGCCAGCAGCCCACGTCTCCCCGGGACAGGCTCCTACGAGCAGTACTTC
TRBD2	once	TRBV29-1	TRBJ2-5	CSVVTSGGQETQYF	TGCAGCGTTGTGACTAGCGGGGGCCAAGAGACCCAGTACTTC
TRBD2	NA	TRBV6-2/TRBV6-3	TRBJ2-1	CASRHQGLAGGHDLFF	TGTGCCAGCAGACATCAGGGACTAGCGGGGGGGCATGATCTGTTCTTC
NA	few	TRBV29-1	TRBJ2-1	CSVDGLAGADWEQFF	TGCAGCGTGGATGGGCTGGCGGGGGCGGACTGGGAGCAGTTCTTC
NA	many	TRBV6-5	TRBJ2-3	CASSYSTQARDTQYF	TGTGCCAGCAGTTACTCGACTCAGGCCCGAGATACGCAGTATTTT
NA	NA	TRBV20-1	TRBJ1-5	CSAPWGAGNQPQHF	TGCAGTGCCCCGTGGGGGGCTGGCAATCAGCCCCAGCATTTT
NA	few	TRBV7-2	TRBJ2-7	CASSVDSSLAYYEQYF	TGTGCCAGCAGCGTTGACTCATCGCTGGCATACTACGAGCAGTACTTC
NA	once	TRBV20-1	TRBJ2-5	CSAVAGLQETQYF	TGCAGTGCCGTCGCAGGTTTACAAGAGACCCAGTACTTC
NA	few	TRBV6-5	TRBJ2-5	CASSYRVGETQYF	TGTGCCAGCAGTTACAGGGTAGGAGAGACCCAGTACTTC
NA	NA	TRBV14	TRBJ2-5	CASSQESPQETQYF	TGTGCCAGCAGCCAAGAATCGCCCCAAGAGACCCAGTACTTC
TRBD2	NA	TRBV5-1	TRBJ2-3	CASKTSGRTDTQYF	TGCGCCAGCAAGACTAGCGGGCGCACAGATACGCAGTATTTT
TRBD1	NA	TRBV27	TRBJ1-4	CASRTLGGGSEKLFF	TGTGCCAGCAGGACCTTGGGAGGGGGCAGTGAAAAACTGTTTTTT
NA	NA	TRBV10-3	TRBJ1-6	CAISDRGMDSPLHF	TGTGCCATCAGTGATAGGGGGATGGATTCACCCCTCCACTTT
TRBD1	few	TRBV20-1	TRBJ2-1	CSATQGHNEQFF	TGCAGTGCGACACAGGGGCACAATGAGCAGTTCTTC
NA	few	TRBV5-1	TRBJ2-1	CASSDRTSNEQFF	TGCGCCAGCAGTGACCGGACCTCCAATGAGCAGTTCTTC
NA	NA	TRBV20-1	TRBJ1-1	CSARDFPRGGTEAFF	TGCAGTGCTAGAGATTTTCCCAGGGGCGGCACTGAAGCTTTCTTT
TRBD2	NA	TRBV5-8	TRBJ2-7	CASSLQTSGSLTYEQYF	TGTGCCAGCAGCTTGCAGACTAGCGGGAGCCTAACCTACGAGCAGTACTTC
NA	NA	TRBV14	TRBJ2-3	CASSHTSPAPTDTQYF	TGTGCCAGCAGCCACACATCACCGGCGCCCACAGATACGCAGTATTTT
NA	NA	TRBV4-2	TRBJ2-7	CASSLGVEAYEQYF	TGTGCCAGCAGCCTAGGTGTGGAGGCCTACGAGCAGTACTTC
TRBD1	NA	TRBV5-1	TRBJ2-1	CASSRTNPGQADNEQFF	TGCGCCAGCAGCCGTACTAATCCGGGACAGGCTGACAATGAGCAGTTCTTC
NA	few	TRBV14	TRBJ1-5	CASSQDTPKGGNQPQHF	TGTGCCAGCAGCCAAGATACACCTAAAGGGGGTAATCAGCCCCAGCATTTT
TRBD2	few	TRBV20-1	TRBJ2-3	CSARDPTSVSTDTQYF	TGCAGTGCTAGAGATCCGACTAGCGTAAGCACAGATACGCAGTATTTT
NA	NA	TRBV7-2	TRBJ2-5	CASSNLRGPGRIQETQYF	TGTGCCAGCAGCAACCTTAGGGGCCCCGGACGGATCCAAGAGACCCAGTACTTC
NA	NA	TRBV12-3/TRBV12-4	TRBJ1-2	CASSLQGAGYGYTF	TGTGCCAGCAGCCTACAGGGAGCGGGCTATGGCTACACCTTC
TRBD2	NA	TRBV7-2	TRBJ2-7	CASSPLLAGPPGEQYF	TGTGCCAGCAGCCCGTTGCTAGCGGGACCTCCAGGCGAGCAGTACTTC
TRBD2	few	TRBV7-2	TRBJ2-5	CASSRAGDQETQYF	TGTGCCAGCAGCCGAGCGGGGGACCAAGAGACCCAGTACTTC
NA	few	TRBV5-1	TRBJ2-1	CASRSAGPHNEQFF	TGCGCCAGCCGGTCCGCGGGTCCCCACAATGAGCAGTTCTTC